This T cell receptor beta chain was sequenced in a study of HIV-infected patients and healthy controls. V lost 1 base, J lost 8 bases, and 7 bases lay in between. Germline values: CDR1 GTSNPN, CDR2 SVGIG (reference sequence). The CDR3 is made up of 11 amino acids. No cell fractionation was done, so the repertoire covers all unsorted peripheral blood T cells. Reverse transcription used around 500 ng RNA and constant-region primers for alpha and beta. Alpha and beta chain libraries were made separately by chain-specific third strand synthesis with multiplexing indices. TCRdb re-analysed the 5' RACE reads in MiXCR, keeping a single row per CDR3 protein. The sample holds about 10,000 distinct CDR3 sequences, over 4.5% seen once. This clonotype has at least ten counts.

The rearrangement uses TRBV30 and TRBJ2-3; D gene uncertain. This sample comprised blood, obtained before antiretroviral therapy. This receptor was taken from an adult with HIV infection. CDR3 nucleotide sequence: TGTGCCTGGAGTGAACCGGGTACGCAGTATTTT. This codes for CAWSEPGTQYF.